This T cell receptor beta chain is from a study of low-dose radiotherapy and immunotherapy resistance in tumors. Germline V gives CDR1 SQVTM, CDR2 ANQGSEA. The CDR3 has 14 residues. V was clipped by 4 bases and J by 0 bases, with 10 bases between them. TRAV- and TRBV-specific primers primed first-strand cDNA, covering alpha and beta chains. Amplification of TCRs used a constant-region primer and V-primer adapter for roughly 18 PCR cycles. Each CDR3 protein gets one entry after TCRdb re-called the reads with MiXCR. The table lists tens of thousands of distinct CDR3 sequences, roughly a tenth of them singletons, with under 1.1% in the top ten. Time point noted: before trial treatment. This clonotype showed up many times.

V gene TRBV29-1 combines with J gene TRBJ2-1; a possible D gene is TRBD2 (6 bases). The sequencing used PBMCs, collected before treatment. This TCR derives from a male donor with prostate cancer. The CDR3 DNA sequence: TGCAGCGTTGGGGCGGGGAGCTCCTACAATGAGCAGTTCTTC. Protein: CSVGAGSSYNEQFF.